These 14 T cell receptor beta chains were sequenced from one sample in a study of blood T cell repertoires in COVID-19. Produced via immunoSEQ multiplex PCR; TCRdb's table is partial and in-frame only. Altogether a few hundred thousand clones are present, more than 70% being singletons, with the ten largest covering under 1.5%. The sample was PBMCs or T cells enriched from blood (not recorded which). These receptors came from a man aged 25 to 45 who had recovered from COVID-19.

The J gene is TRBJ2-7, the V gene TRBV5-6; 7 nucleotides match TRBD1. The CDR3 totals 13 residues. Trimming at V came to 4 bases and at J to 6 bases, leaving 7 bases not matched to a gene. CDR1 is SGHDT and CDR2 is YYEEEE in the germline V gene. The CDR3 DNA is TGTGCCAGCAGCGCAACACAGGGGAGCGAGCAGTACTTC. Amino acids: CASSATQGSEQYF.

Note on this clone: Other nucleotide sequences in the sample specify the same CDR3. The J gene is TRBJ2-1, the V gene TRBV7-2; the D gene is possibly TRBD1 (6 bases). Germline CDR1 reads SGHTA; CDR2 reads FQGNSA. CDR3 length: 15 residues. Trimming pared 5 bases from V and 6 bases from J, leaving 17 bases between. For the CDR3, the DNA is TGTGCCAGCAGCCCTCAATTTGGGGGCCGCAATGAGCAGTTCTTC. It is translated as CASSPQFGGRNEQFF.

This clone was seen a handful of times. The chain recombines TRBV18 with TRBJ2-7; D is possibly TRBD1 (5 bases). Trimming cost V 0 bases and J 7 bases, with 7 bases left between them. The CDR3 contains 12 residues. Germline CDR1 and CDR2: KGHSH and LQKENI. In DNA form, the CDR3 reads TGTGCCAGCTCACCACCTAAGGGGGAGCAGTACTTC. Its protein product is CASSPPKGEQYF.

This clone was observed a single time. The rearrangement joins TRBV4-3 to TRBJ2-3; 8 nucleotides line up with TRBD1. V was pared by 1 base and J by 2 bases, with 8 bases of the junction left unmatched. There are 17 residues in the CDR3. CDR1 is LGHNA and CDR2 is YSLEER in the germline V gene. In DNA, the CDR3 is TGCGCCAGCAGCCAAGTTCACGACAGGGGAATCACAGATACGCAGTATTTT. Its translation: CASSQVHDRGITDTQYF.

A single count supports this clone. This sequence joins TRBV5-6 and TRBJ2-3; D may be TRBD1 (5 bases). Germline V CDR1 and CDR2: SGHDT, YYEEEE. V lost 2 bases and J lost 4, with 5 bases in between. This CDR3 has 12 amino acids. The CDR3 spells CASSFRADTQYF. The DNA for the CDR3 is TGTGCCAGCAGCTTCAGGGCAGATACGCAGTATTTT. The full variable domain, rest sourced from reference TRBV5-6 and TRBJ2-3, is DAGVTQSPTHLIKTRGQQVTLRCSPKSGHDTVSWYQQALGQGPQFIFQYYEEEERQRGNFPDRFSGHQFPNYSSELNVNALLLGDSALYLCASSFRADTQYFGPGTRLTVL.

This clone is a singleton in its sample. The chain recombines TRBV4-1 with TRBJ2-1; 10 bases match TRBD2. The CDR3 length is 15 residues. CDR1 and CDR2 from the germline V gene are MGHRA and YSYEKL. V shed 5 bases and J 4 bases; nucleotides not matched to a gene: 5. The CDR3 DNA sequence: TGCGCCAGCAGCTGGAGCGGGGGGGCTTACAATGAGCAGTTCTTC. This gives the protein CASSWSGGAYNEQFF.

The J gene is TRBJ1-2, the V gene TRBV15; 7 nucleotides agree with TRBD1. V shed 0 bases and J 4 bases; nucleotides not matched to a gene: 5. CDR3 size: 15 residues. The V gene's germline CDR1 is LNHNV and CDR2 YYDKDF (reference sequence). Here the CDR3 DNA reads TGTGCCACCAGCAGAGACGAGGGGGCCAGCTATGGCTACACCTTC. It codes for CATSRDEGASYGYTF.

The rearrangement joins TRBV7-2 to TRBJ1-2, with 8 nucleotides matching TRBD1. V dropped 4 bases and J dropped 7; count of bases not matched to a gene: 8. The germline V gene has CDR1 SGHTA and CDR2 FQGNSA. CDR3 length: 14 amino acids. CDR3 in amino acids: CASSSSGGWLGYTF. Here the CDR3 DNA reads TGTGCCAGCAGCTCCTCAGGGGGCTGGCTTGGCTACACCTTC.

This chain joins TRBV5-4 and TRBJ2-3, with D perhaps matching TRBD2 (5 bases). Germline-derived CDR1 and CDR2 are SGHNT and YYREEE (reference sequence). This CDR3 is 13 amino acids long. The ends were cut back, 4 bases at V and 6 bases at J, with 12 bases in the middle. CDR3 sequence: CASSQSSVDTQYF. CDR3 sequence (DNA): TGTGCCAGCAGCCAGAGTAGCGTCGATACGCAGTATTTT.

This sequence joins TRBV3-1 (or the pseudogene TRBV3-2) and TRBJ1-2, with D possibly TRBD1 on 6 matching bases. This CDR3 is 14 amino acids long. Germline V CDR1 and CDR2: LGHDT, YNNKEL (reference sequence). V was cut by 4 bases and J by 4 bases, with 13 bases left in between. DNA of the CDR3: TGTGCCAGCAGCCCAGGGGTCAAAGCCTATGGCTACACCTTC. Protein: CASSPGVKAYGYTF.

The rearrangement links TRBV6-5 to TRBJ1-1, with 9 bases lining up with TRBD1. CDR1 is MNHEY, CDR2 SVGAGI, per germline. With 0 bases clipped from V and 1 base from J, the junction kept 3 bases outside the gene matches. This CDR3 is built from 16 residues. As DNA, the CDR3 is TGTGCCAGCAGTTACTCGAAGGACAGGGGGAACACTGAAGCTTTCTTT. Translating gives CASSYSKDRGNTEAFF.

The V and J genes are TRBV7-6 and TRBJ1-3; weak D call: TRBD1 (6 bases). This CDR3 region has 15 residues. Trimming left V 3 bases short and J 2 bases short, with 11 bases between. Germline loops: CDR1 SGHVS, CDR2 FNYEAQ. CDR3 bases: TGTGCCAGCAGCTTTTCAGGGGTTGCTGGAAACACCATATATTTT. Residues: CASSFSGVAGNTIYF.

The chain recombines TRBV28 with TRBJ1-4; 10 bases line up with TRBD1. The V segment lost 3 bases and the J segment 7 bases; nucleotides outside the gene matches: 8. Germline lookup yields CDR1 MDHEN and CDR2 SYDVKM. The CDR3 spans 16 residues. The CDR3 region is CASSLGFGTGAEKLFF. The CDR3, as DNA: TGTGCCAGCAGTTTGGGCTTCGGGACAGGGGCTGAAAAACTGTTTTTT.

In this sample, this clone turned up once. This CDR3 is CASSPGGAQANYGYTF. CDR3 sequence (DNA): TGCGCCAGCAGCCCCGGAGGGGCCCAAGCTAACTATGGCTACACCTTC. The chain links TRBV5-1 to TRBJ1-2, with TRBD1 as a possible D gene (5 bases). The CDR3 is 16 amino acids. V was clipped by 4 bases and J by 0 bases, with 16 bases between them. Germline CDR1 reads SGHRS; CDR2 reads YFSETQ.